The text below deals with one T cell receptor (beta chain). This entry belongs to a study of technical replicates of blood from several donors. Sequencing was performed with immunoSEQ multiplex PCR; in TCRdb, only in-frame clones are kept and a portion is missing. In the table there are nearly 80,000 clones, nearly 95% of which are singletons. The clonotype comes from a human donor in good health. Sequencing was performed on T cells isolated from PBMCs.

Here the CDR3 reads CASEWGGDQPQHF. The CDR3 DNA follows: TGTGCCAGCGAGTGGGGGGGCGATCAGCCCCAGCATTTT. The V call is TRBV6-1, the J call TRBJ1-5; tentative D call: TRBD1 (6 bases). CDR3 length: 13 amino acids. The germline CDR1 and CDR2 sequences are MNHNS and SASEGT. V lost 8 bases to trimming and J lost 5 bases, with 13 bases between them.